Following are 3 T cell receptor beta chains from one sample sequenced in a study of blood T cell repertoires in COVID-19. Sequencing was performed with immunoSEQ multiplex PCR; in TCRdb, only in-frame clones are kept and a portion is missing. The sample lists over 200,000 clones; about 91% were seen once. Source material: peripheral blood. These receptors were taken from a man between 18 and 35 years old with active or convalescent COVID-19.

The chain employs TRBV28 and TRBJ2-7, with TRBD2 as a possible D gene (5 bases). Trimming took 6 bases from V and 2 from J, leaving 17 bases between them. CDR1 and CDR2 (germline): MDHEN, SYDVKM. This CDR3 region has 15 residues. This CDR3 is CASSSGIFRTYEQYF. CDR3 DNA sequence: TGTGCCAGCAGCTCGGGGATTTTCAGGACCTACGAGCAGTACTTC.

This chain connects TRBV2 to TRBJ1-3; 7 nucleotides line up with TRBD1. Germline CDR1 SNHLY, CDR2 FYNNEI. The CDR3 covers 14 residues. V was pared by 8 bases and J by 0 bases, with 4 bases of the junction left unmatched. The CDR3 DNA sequence: TGTGCCAGCCGGACAGGATTCTCTGGAAACACCATATATTTT. This encodes CASRTGFSGNTIYF. Full variable domain (remainder filled in from reference TRBV2 and TRBJ1-3): EPEVTQTPSHQVTQMGQEVILRCVPISNHLYFYWYRQILGQKVEFLVSFYNNEISEKSEIFDDQFSVERPDGSNFTLKIRSTKLEDSAMYFCASRTGFSGNTIYFGEGSWLTVV.

The chain joins TRBV28 to TRBJ2-2; 14 bases fit TRBD2. V shed 4 bases, J shed 6 bases, and the junction held 7 bases outside the gene matches. Germline V gene sequence: CDR1 MDHEN, CDR2 SYDVKM. CDR3 length: 17 amino acids. Written as DNA, the CDR3 is TGTGCCAGCAGTTCATTCGGGGGACTAGCGGGAGCCGGGGAGCTGTTTTTT. Translation: CASSSFGGLAGAGELFF. The variable domain in full, completed from reference TRBV28 and TRBJ2-2, reads DVKVTQSSRYLVKRTGEKVFLECVQDMDHENMFWYRQDPGLGLRLIYFSYDVKMKEKGDIPEGYSVSREKKERFSLILESASTNQTSMYLCASSSFGGLAGAGELFFGEGSRLTVL.